This passage covers 15 T cell receptor beta chains from one sample sequenced in a study of T cell responses to AZD1222 COVID-19 vaccine. TCRdb's table, derived via immunoSEQ multiplex PCR, lists solely in-frame clones and lacks some. The profile covers approximately 110,000 clones, with 87% appearing a single time and about 5.2% taken by the ten largest. The sample in question was peripheral blood, obtained on day 0 of AZD1222 vaccination. The source is an adult in good health.

This chain joins TRBV13 and TRBJ2-7, with D perhaps assigned TRBD1 or TRBD2 (5 bases each). Germline CDR1 and CDR2: PRHDT and FYEKMQ (reference sequence). Deletions cut 5 bases from V and 2 bases from J, with 13 bases between. This CDR3 has 14 amino acids. The CDR3 coding sequence is TGTGCCAGCAGCCCCCGGGACCAGCCCTACGAGCAGTACTTC. Amino acids: CASSPRDQPYEQYF.

The gene calls are TRBV11-2 and TRBJ2-3; TRBD2 agrees at 8 bases. V dropped 1 base and J dropped 2; count of bases not matched to a gene: 2. The germline gives CDR1 SGHAT, CDR2 FQNNGV. The CDR3 covers 15 residues. The CDR3, as DNA: TGTGCCAGCAGCTTAGTTAGCGGGACCACAGATACGCAGTATTTT. Protein: CASSLVSGTTDTQYF.

The chain links TRBV30 to TRBJ2-7; D remains unclear. V was pared by 4 bases and J by 6 bases, with 13 bases between. The germline V gene encodes CDR1 GTSNPN and CDR2 SVGIG (reference sequence). The CDR3 is 12 amino acids. The CDR3 reads CAWTSPGGEQYF. CDR3 in DNA: TGTGCCTGGACTTCCCCAGGTGGCGAGCAGTACTTC. Full variable domain (outside the CDR3, taken from reference TRBV30 and TRBJ2-7): SQTIHQWPATLVQPVGSPLSLECTVEGTSNPNLYWYRQAAGRGLQLLFYSVGIGQISSEVPQNLSASRPQDRQFILSSKKLLLSDSGFYLCAWTSPGGEQYFGPGTRLTVT.

The rearrangement links TRBV18 to TRBJ1-6, with 7 bases that match TRBD1. Germline trimming cut 3 bases from V and 14 bases from J; bases unmatched to any gene: 7. Germline CDR1 and CDR2: KGHSH and LQKENI. The CDR3 loop spans 13 amino acids. The DNA for the CDR3 is TGTGCCAGCTCACCGGACAGGTTTGATTCCCTCCACTTT. Protein product: CASSPDRFDSLHF.

The chain uses TRBV19 and TRBJ2-3; 11 nucleotides align to TRBD2. Germline V CDR1 and CDR2: LNHDA, SQIVND (reference sequence). J gave up 5 bases and V 3 bases, and 13 bases lay outside the gene matches. The CDR3 contains 18 residues. The CDR3 here is CASSIRGLAGTLVDTQYF. The CDR3 bases are TGTGCCAGTAGTATCCGAGGACTAGCGGGTACCTTGGTAGATACGCAGTATTTT.

The rearrangement links TRBV30 to TRBJ2-3; D tentatively fits TRBD1 or TRBD2 (5 bases each). V was shortened by 3 bases and J by 6 bases, with 16 bases between the two germline ends. Germline V CDR1 and CDR2: GTSNPN, SVGIG (reference sequence). The CDR3 totals 14 residues. Here the CDR3 DNA reads TGTGCCTGGAGAGAAGGGTACAGGAGGGATACGCAGTATTTT. Protein sequence: CAWREGYRRDTQYF.

V and J are TRBV7-2 and TRBJ2-3; 7 bases agree with TRBD1. CDR1 and CDR2 (germline): SGHTA, FQGNSA. The V segment lost 8 bases and the J segment 8 bases; nucleotides outside the gene matches: 22. The CDR3 is 17 amino acids. CDR3 in DNA: TGTGCCAGCGGAACCCCCGTTGGGACAGCACAATCGGGTACGCAGTATTTT. This translates into CASGTPVGTAQSGTQYF.

This chain connects TRBV30 to TRBJ1-4; 8 nucleotides agree with TRBD1. The CDR3 sequence is 13 residues long. Unmatched junction bases numbered 6, after V lost 4 bases and J lost 8 bases. Per germline, CDR1 GTSNPN and CDR2 SVGIG (reference sequence). CDR3 loop: CAWKTGVVEKLFF. DNA of the CDR3: TGTGCCTGGAAGACAGGGGTAGTCGAAAAACTGTTTTTT.

The V gene is TRBV4-3, the J gene TRBJ2-1, with TRBD1 as a possible D gene (5 bases). Trimming removed 3 bases from V and 0 bases from J, with 15 bases in between. The CDR3 has 17 residues. Per the germline V gene, CDR1 is LGHNA and CDR2 is YSLEER. This chain's CDR3 is CASSQRSGTGSYNEQFF. The CDR3 DNA sequence: TGCGCCAGCAGCCAGCGGTCAGGAACAGGCTCCTACAATGAGCAGTTCTTC.

The chain couples TRBV4-2 to TRBJ1-6; 8 bases agree with TRBD1. The CDR3 length is 19 residues. The trim removed 0 bases at V and 9 bases at J, leaving 16 bases unmatched. The germline gives CDR1 LGHNA, CDR2 YNFKEQ. The CDR3 DNA sequence: TGTGCCAGCAGCCAAGACTTTTTACAGGGGGTTGCGATCGGTTCACCCCTCCACTTT. Encoded protein: CASSQDFLQGVAIGSPLHF.

The chain recombines TRBV6-5 with TRBJ1-5; TRBD1 matches at 9 bases. The CDR3 has 16 amino acids. Germline CDR1 is MNHEY and CDR2 is SVGAGI. With 4 bases clipped from V and 7 bases from J, the junction kept 11 bases outside the gene matches. The CDR3 nucleotides are TGTGCCAGCAGTTGGGGACCGGGACAGGGAAACCAGCCCCAGCATTTT. This sequence encodes CASSWGPGQGNQPQHF.

The J gene is TRBJ2-7, the V gene TRBV29-1, with D possibly called TRBD1 or TRBD2 (6 bases each). The V end was cut by 6 bases, the J end by 4 bases, with 22 bases between. This CDR3 is built from 15 residues. Looked up from germline, CDR1 is SQVTM and CDR2 is ANQGSEA. The DNA for the CDR3 is TGCAGCGTGGGAACTACAGGGAGGACCCCTTACGAGCAGTACTTC. Its protein is CSVGTTGRTPYEQYF.

The gene calls are TRBV19 and TRBJ1-2; possibly TRBD1 for D (6 bases). CDR1 is LNHDA and CDR2 is SQIVND in the germline V gene (reference sequence). V was clipped by 1 base and J by 6 bases, with 9 bases between them. This CDR3 spans 13 amino acids. CDR3 bases: TGTGCCAGTAGTATAGCGTCAGGGGATGGCTACACCTTC. As protein: CASSIASGDGYTF.

The table lists this clone with a few counts. CDR3 sequence reads: CASSESLPSQETQYF. The CDR3 coding sequence is TGTGCCAGCAGTGAATCGCTACCTTCACAAGAGACCCAGTACTTC. This chain connects TRBV6-1 to TRBJ2-5; D uncertain. This CDR3 contains 15 residues. Germline assignment: CDR1 MNHNS and CDR2 SASEGT. V lost 2 bases to trimming and J lost 2 bases, with 12 bases between them.

The CDR3 here is CASSPTTGGNGYTF. The CDR3 DNA reads as TGTGCCAGCTCACCGACCACAGGGGGCAATGGCTACACCTTC. The chain uses TRBV18 and TRBJ1-2, with 9 bases identical to TRBD1. From germline, CDR1 is KGHSH and CDR2 LQKENI. Germline trimming cut 3 bases from V and 6 bases from J; bases unmatched to any gene: 5. The CDR3 sequence is 14 residues long. Combining the CDR3 with reference TRBV18 and TRBJ1-2 gives the whole variable domain NAGVMQNPRHLVRRRGQEARLRCSPMKGHSHVYWYRQLPEEGLKFMVYLQKENIIDESGMPKERFSAEFPKEGPSILRIQQVVRGDSAAYFCASSPTTGGNGYTFGSGTRLTVV.